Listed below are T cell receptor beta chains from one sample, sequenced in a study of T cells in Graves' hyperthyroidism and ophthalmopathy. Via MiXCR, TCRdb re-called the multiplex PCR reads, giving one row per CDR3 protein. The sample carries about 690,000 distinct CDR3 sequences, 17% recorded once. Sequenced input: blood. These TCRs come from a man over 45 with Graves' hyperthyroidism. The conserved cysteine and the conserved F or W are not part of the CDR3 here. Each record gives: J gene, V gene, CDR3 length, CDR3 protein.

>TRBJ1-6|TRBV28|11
ASSWGHTSPLH
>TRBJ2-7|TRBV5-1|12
ASNWDGSSYEQY
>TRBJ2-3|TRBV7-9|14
ASSSSRLNPTDTQY
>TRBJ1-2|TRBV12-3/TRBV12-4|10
ASSLANYGYT
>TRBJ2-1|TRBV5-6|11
ASSWGVGNEQF
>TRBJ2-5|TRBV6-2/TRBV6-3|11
ASSDRVGETQY
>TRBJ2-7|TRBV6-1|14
ASSEQGQGTPYEQY
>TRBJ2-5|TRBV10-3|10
AISRTGETQY
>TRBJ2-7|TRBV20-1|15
SARGIGTSGRAYEQY
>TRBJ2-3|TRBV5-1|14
ASSFLTSGSGDTQY
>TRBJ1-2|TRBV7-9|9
AGTGVDGYT
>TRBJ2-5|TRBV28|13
ASSTTLGQKETQY
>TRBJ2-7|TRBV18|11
ASSRSQGLEQY
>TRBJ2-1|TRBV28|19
ASSLTPGTDYVLRGYNEQF
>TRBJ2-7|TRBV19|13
ASSAYDRLSYEQY
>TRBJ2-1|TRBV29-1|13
SGDGMSGAYNEQF
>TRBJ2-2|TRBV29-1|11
SVDRLGTGELF
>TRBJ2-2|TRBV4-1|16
ASSQWDGGSLTTGELF
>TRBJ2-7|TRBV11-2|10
ASSLEVSEQY
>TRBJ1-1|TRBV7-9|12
ASSWGGMSTEAF
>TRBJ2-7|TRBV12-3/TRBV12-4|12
ASTWDRGSQEQY
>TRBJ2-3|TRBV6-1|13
ASTRAPASGDTQY
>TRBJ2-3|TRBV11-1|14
ASSFVGGSSTDTQY
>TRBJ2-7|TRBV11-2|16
ASSLVIPERDTSYEQY
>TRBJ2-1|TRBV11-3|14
ASSSVSGVSRDEQF
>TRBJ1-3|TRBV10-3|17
AISGFLGILSGSGNTIY
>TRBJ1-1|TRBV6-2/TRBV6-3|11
ASSDRANTEAF
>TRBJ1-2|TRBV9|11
ASSYGRSYGYT
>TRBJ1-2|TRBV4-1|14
ASSQVLRQGNYGYT
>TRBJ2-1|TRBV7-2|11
ASSYSQLREQF
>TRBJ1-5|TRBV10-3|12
AISESGGNQPQH
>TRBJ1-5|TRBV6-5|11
ASSYVSNQPQH
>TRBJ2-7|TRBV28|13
ASSGSSGRADEQY
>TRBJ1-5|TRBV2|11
ASAQGANQPQH
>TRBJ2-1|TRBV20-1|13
SARTTSGIFNEQF
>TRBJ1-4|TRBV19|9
ASSIGEKLF
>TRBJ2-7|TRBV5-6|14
ASSLARTPSSYEQY
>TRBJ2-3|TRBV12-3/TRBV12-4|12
ASSSSRSTDTQY
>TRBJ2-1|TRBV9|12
ASSRTPGGDEQF
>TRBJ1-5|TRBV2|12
ASSEGQGGQPQH
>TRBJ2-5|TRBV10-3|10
AISEAGGLMN
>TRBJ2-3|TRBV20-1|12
SASPGLAADTQY
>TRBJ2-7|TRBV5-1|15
ASSSQPGREKGYEQY
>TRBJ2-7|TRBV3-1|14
ASSQVTSGTSYEQY
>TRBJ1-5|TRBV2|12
ASREYEGGQPQH
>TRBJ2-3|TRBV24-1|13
ATSDFGGSTDTQY
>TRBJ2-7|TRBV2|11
ASKGQTAYEQY
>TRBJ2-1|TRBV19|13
ASPWGTGFYNEQF
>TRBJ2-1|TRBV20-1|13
SARSSSGAYNEQF
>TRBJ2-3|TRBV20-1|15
SASWVFRSVFTDTQY
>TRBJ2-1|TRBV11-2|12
ASSNSGIRNEQF
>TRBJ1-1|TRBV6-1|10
ASSAPPDALF
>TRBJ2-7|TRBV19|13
ASRDAGTGHDEQY